The clone carrying this T cell receptor beta chain was detected a few times. What it recognizes is unknown. From the reads, TCRdb called clonotypes with MiXCR, one entry per CDR3 protein. The data contain hundreds of thousands of distinct CDR3 sequences, approximately 33% of them singletons. The entry originates in a study of T cell repertoires in cytomegalovirus infection. General study findings and limits: The ex vivo response was dominated by HLA-C-restricted CMV-specific TCR beta clonotypes.

Specimen: PBMCs. The clonotype was recovered from a human donor in good health (CMV status not recorded). Some clones in this sample may be carry-over from other donors' samples.

The CDR3 DNA sequence: TGCGCCAGCAGCTTGGGTTGGACAGGGGGGACTGAAGCTTTCTTT. This codes for CASSLGWTGGTEAFF. The gene calls are TRBV5-1 and TRBJ1-1, with 10 bases lining up with TRBD1. This CDR3 has 15 amino acids. Germline-derived CDR1 and CDR2 are SGHRS and YFSETQ. V lost 0 bases and J lost 5; bases outside the gene matches: 4.